These T cell receptor beta chains were read from a single sample in a study of shared clonotypes between healthy human individuals. TCRdb's copy holds only in-frame clones and misses some; the assay was immunoSEQ multiplex PCR. The sample shows roughly 2.6 million clones, more than 90% of them seen only once. The specimen was naive CD4+ T cells sorted from blood. The receptors come from a man between 18 and 29 years old in good health. Both conserved end residues are part of each CDR3. The order of the fields is V gene, clone size, J gene, D gene, CDR3 protein, CDR3 DNA. D genes are given only for firm matches. The size entry is marked missing in some rows and otherwise reads once, few, many or a size class.

V gene: TRBV18
clone size: .
J gene: TRBJ1-5
D gene: .
CDR3 protein: CASSSGGSNQPQHF
CDR3 DNA: TGTGCCAGCTCATCCGGGGGGAGCAATCAGCCCCAGCATTTT

V gene: TRBV30
clone size: .
J gene: TRBJ2-1
D gene: TRBD2
CDR3 protein: CAWSKGLSGGYNEQFF
CDR3 DNA: TGTGCCTGGAGTAAAGGACTTAGCGGGGGGTACAATGAGCAGTTCTTC

V gene: TRBV19
clone size: .
J gene: TRBJ1-6
D gene: .
CDR3 protein: CASSIEQTYNSPLHF
CDR3 DNA: TGTGCCAGTAGTATAGAACAGACCTATAATTCACCCCTCCACTTT

V gene: TRBV6-5
clone size: .
J gene: TRBJ2-7
D gene: TRBD1
CDR3 protein: CASSKSGTGAYEQYF
CDR3 DNA: TGTGCCAGCAGTAAATCCGGGACAGGGGCCTACGAGCAGTACTTC

V gene: TRBV29-1
clone size: .
J gene: TRBJ1-2
D gene: .
CDR3 protein: CSVVPRLANYGYTF
CDR3 DNA: TGCAGCGTTGTTCCCAGATTAGCTAACTATGGCTACACCTTC

V gene: TRBV30
clone size: .
J gene: TRBJ2-2
D gene: .
CDR3 protein: CAWSSGHFGYTGELFF
CDR3 DNA: TGTGCCTGGAGTTCGGGACATTTCGGGTACACCGGGGAGCTGTTTTTT

V gene: TRBV10-3
clone size: .
J gene: TRBJ2-3
D gene: .
CDR3 protein: CAIRTASPADTQYF
CDR3 DNA: TGTGCCATCAGGACAGCTAGCCCCGCAGATACGCAGTATTTT

V gene: TRBV7-9
clone size: .
J gene: TRBJ1-2
D gene: .
CDR3 protein: CASSLAGAGYGYTF
CDR3 DNA: TGTGCCAGCAGCTTAGCCGGGGCGGGGTATGGCTACACCTTC

V gene: TRBV5-1
clone size: .
J gene: TRBJ1-1
D gene: TRBD1
CDR3 protein: CASTLDRMNTEAFF
CDR3 DNA: TGCGCCAGCACCCTGGACAGGATGAACACTGAAGCTTTCTTT

V gene: TRBV29-1
clone size: .
J gene: TRBJ2-7
D gene: .
CDR3 protein: CSAEVGGYEQYF
CDR3 DNA: TGCAGCGCCGAGGTAGGCGGTTACGAGCAGTACTTC

V gene: TRBV28
clone size: .
J gene: TRBJ1-2
D gene: TRBD1
CDR3 protein: CASSLSRDSNYGYTF
CDR3 DNA: TGTGCCAGCAGTTTATCTAGGGACAGCAACTATGGCTACACCTTC

V gene: TRBV5-1
clone size: few
J gene: TRBJ2-7
D gene: .
CDR3 protein: CASSFDSYEQYF
CDR3 DNA: TGCGCCAGCAGCTTTGACAGCTACGAGCAGTACTTC

V gene: TRBV11-2
clone size: .
J gene: TRBJ2-3
D gene: .
CDR3 protein: CASSLVQSFTDTQYF
CDR3 DNA: TGTGCCAGCAGCTTGGTCCAATCCTTCACAGATACGCAGTATTTT

V gene: TRBV11-2
clone size: .
J gene: TRBJ2-7
D gene: .
CDR3 protein: CASSSIQGPSVEQYF
CDR3 DNA: TGTGCCAGCAGCTCCATCCAGGGCCCCAGCGTCGAGCAGTACTTC

V gene: TRBV18
clone size: .
J gene: TRBJ1-5
D gene: TRBD1
CDR3 protein: CASSPDRVSNQPQHF
CDR3 DNA: TGTGCCAGCTCACCCGACAGGGTGAGCAATCAGCCCCAGCATTTT

V gene: TRBV18
clone size: .
J gene: TRBJ2-2
D gene: .
CDR3 protein: CASSLLGTNTGELFF
CDR3 DNA: TGTGCCAGCTCACTTCTCGGGACGAACACCGGGGAGCTGTTTTTT

V gene: TRBV7-2
clone size: .
J gene: TRBJ2-7
D gene: TRBD2
CDR3 protein: CASSSQREGLEQYF
CDR3 DNA: TGTGCCAGCAGCTCTCAGCGGGAGGGCCTCGAGCAGTACTTC

V gene: TRBV29-1
clone size: .
J gene: TRBJ2-6
D gene: .
CDR3 protein: CSVTADSGANVLTF
CDR3 DNA: TGCAGCGTTACAGCAGACTCTGGGGCCAACGTCCTGACTTTC

V gene: TRBV30
clone size: .
J gene: TRBJ1-6
D gene: .
CDR3 protein: CAWRRNREGSPLHF
CDR3 DNA: TGTGCCTGGAGAAGGAACAGGGAAGGTTCACCCCTCCACTTT

V gene: TRBV7-2
clone size: .
J gene: TRBJ1-5
D gene: .
CDR3 protein: CASSPGDGQPQHF
CDR3 DNA: TGTGCCAGCAGCCCGGGGGATGGGCAGCCCCAGCATTTT

V gene: TRBV6-5
clone size: .
J gene: TRBJ1-2
D gene: .
CDR3 protein: CASSYSGEGGYTF
CDR3 DNA: TGTGCCAGCAGTTACTCCGGGGAGGGCGGCTACACCTTC

V gene: TRBV9
clone size: .
J gene: TRBJ2-5
D gene: .
CDR3 protein: CASSVDAGTTGGTQYF
CDR3 DNA: TGTGCCAGCAGCGTAGACGCGGGGACCACCGGCGGGACCCAGTACTTC

V gene: TRBV5-6
clone size: .
J gene: TRBJ2-7
D gene: TRBD1
CDR3 protein: CASSYRLTMGQGNREQYF
CDR3 DNA: TGTGCCAGCAGCTACAGACTTACCATGGGACAGGGGAACAGGGAGCAGTACTTC

V gene: TRBV7-9
clone size: .
J gene: TRBJ2-5
D gene: .
CDR3 protein: CASGWSRGQETQYF
CDR3 DNA: TGTGCCAGCGGGTGGAGTCGGGGCCAAGAGACCCAGTACTTC

V gene: TRBV2
clone size: once
J gene: TRBJ2-7
D gene: .
CDR3 protein: CASSLAEGAYEQYF
CDR3 DNA: TGTGCCAGCAGCTTAGCGGAGGGGGCCTACGAGCAGTACTTC

V gene: TRBV7-2
clone size: .
J gene: TRBJ1-3
D gene: TRBD1
CDR3 protein: CASSSETGWSGNTIYF
CDR3 DNA: TGTGCCAGCAGCTCAGAGACAGGGTGGTCTGGAAACACCATATATTTT

V gene: TRBV9
clone size: .
J gene: TRBJ2-5
D gene: TRBD2
CDR3 protein: CASSVRIPTSGRAETQYF
CDR3 DNA: TGTGCCAGCAGCGTACGTATCCCGACTAGCGGGAGGGCCGAGACCCAGTACTTC